This T cell receptor (beta chain) comes out of a study of T cell clonality in common variable immunodeficiency. Study-level results: TCRbeta clonality was increased in CVID versus healthy controls. What drives increased CVID clonality needs T cell subpopulation sequencing. Reportedly, TCR beta sequences from common variable immunodeficiency showed fewer deletions and N-nucleotide insertions.

The CDR3 runs to 15 residues. V gave up 6 bases and J gave up 1 base; unmatched junction bases: 9. CDR1 and CDR2 (germline): DFQATT, SNEGSKA (reference sequence). This clone was seen a handful of times. Its antigen remains unknown. The read falls 3 residues short of the CDR3 end, and the missing part is taken from the germline J gene. Libraries were prepared by immunoSEQ multiplex PCR; TCRdb keeps only in-frame clonotypes and omits some of them. The sample shows about 17,000 clones, none of them appearing just once. This TCR was sampled from a human donor with common variable immunodeficiency. The source material was peripheral blood mononuclear cells. The chain is built from TRBV20-1 and TRBJ2-3, with 8 bases aligning to TRBD2. The CDR3 loop reads CSAPLLAERTDTQYF. Incomplete CDR3 DNA: TGCAGTGCCCCTCTACTAGCGGAGCGCACAGATACG.